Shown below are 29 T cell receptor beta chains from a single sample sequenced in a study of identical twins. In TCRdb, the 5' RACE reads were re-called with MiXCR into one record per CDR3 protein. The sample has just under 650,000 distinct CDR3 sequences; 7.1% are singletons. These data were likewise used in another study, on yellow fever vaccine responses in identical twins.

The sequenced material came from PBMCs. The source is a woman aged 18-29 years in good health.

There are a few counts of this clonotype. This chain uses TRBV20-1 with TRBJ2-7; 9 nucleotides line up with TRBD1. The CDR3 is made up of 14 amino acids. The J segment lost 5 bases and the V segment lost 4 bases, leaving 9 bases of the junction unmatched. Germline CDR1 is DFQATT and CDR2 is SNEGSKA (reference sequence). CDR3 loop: CSATVPTGGDEQYV. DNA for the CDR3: TGCAGTGCTACCGTCCCCACAGGGGGCGACGAGCAGTACGTC.

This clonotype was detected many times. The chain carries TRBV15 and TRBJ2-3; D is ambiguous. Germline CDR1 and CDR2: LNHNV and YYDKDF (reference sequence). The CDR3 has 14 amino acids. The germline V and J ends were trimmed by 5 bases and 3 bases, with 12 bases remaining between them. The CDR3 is CATSVALETDTQYF. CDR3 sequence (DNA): TGTGCCACCAGCGTCGCGCTAGAAACAGATACGCAGTATTTT.

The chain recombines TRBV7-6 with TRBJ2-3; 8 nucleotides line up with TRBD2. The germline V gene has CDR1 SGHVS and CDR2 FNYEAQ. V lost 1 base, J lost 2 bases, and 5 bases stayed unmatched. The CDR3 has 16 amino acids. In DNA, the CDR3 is TGTGCCAGCAGCTTAGATTTAGCGGGGCTCACAGATACGCAGTATTTT. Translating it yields CASSLDLAGLTDTQYF.

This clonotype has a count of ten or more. The CDR3 nucleotides are TGTGCCAGCAGTCCACGTGGGATGAATCAGCCCCAGCATTTT. Its protein product is CASSPRGMNQPQHF. The V and J genes are TRBV12-3 or TRBV12-4 and TRBJ1-5; D unresolved. The CDR3 spans 14 residues. Trimming cost V 5 bases and J 4 bases, with 12 bases left between them.

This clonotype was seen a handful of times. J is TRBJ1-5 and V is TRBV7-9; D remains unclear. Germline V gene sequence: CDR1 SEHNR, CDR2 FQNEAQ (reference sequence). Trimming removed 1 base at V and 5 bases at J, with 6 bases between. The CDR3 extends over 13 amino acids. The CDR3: CASSLVGHQPQHF. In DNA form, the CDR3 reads TGTGCCAGCAGCTTAGTAGGGCATCAGCCCCAGCATTTT.

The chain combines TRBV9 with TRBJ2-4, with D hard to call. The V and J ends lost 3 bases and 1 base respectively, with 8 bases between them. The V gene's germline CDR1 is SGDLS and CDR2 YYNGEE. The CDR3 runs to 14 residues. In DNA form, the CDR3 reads TGTGCCAGCAGCGACAGTCTGGCCAAAAACATTCAGTACTTC. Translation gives CASSDSLAKNIQYF.

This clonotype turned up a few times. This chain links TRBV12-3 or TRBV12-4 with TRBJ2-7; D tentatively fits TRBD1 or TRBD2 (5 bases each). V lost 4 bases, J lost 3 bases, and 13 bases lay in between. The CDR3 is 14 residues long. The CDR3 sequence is CASSYPGPFYEQYV. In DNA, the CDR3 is TGTGCCAGCAGTTACCCGGGACCCTTCTACGAGCAGTACGTC.

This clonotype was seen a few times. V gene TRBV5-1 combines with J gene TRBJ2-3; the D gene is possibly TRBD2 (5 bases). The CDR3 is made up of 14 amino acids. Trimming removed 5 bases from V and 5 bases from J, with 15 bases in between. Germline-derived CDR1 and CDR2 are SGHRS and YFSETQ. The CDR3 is CASRGSEDRDTQYF. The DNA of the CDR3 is TGCGCCAGCAGGGGCTCGGAGGATAGAGATACGCAGTATTTT.

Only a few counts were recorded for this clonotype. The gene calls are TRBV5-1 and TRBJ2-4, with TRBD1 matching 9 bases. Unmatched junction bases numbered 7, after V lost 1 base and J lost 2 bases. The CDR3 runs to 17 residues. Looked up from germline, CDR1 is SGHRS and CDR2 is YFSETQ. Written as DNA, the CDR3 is TGCGCCAGCAGCTTGACCACAGGGGGCAACACCAAAAACATTCAGTACTTC. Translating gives CASSLTTGGNTKNIQYF.

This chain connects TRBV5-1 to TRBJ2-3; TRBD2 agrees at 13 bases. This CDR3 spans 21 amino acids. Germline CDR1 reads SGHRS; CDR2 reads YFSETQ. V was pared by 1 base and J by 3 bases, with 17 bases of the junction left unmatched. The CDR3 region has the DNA TGCGCCAGCAGCTTGACGTTGCCGACGGGGGGACTAGCGGGAATGACAGATACGCAGTATTTT. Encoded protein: CASSLTLPTGGLAGMTDTQYF.

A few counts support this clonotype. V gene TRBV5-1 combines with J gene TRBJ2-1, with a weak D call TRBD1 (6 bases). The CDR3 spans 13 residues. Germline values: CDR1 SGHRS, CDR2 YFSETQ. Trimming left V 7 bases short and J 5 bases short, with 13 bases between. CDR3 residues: CASLGQTNNEQFF. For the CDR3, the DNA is TGCGCCAGCCTCGGACAGACAAACAATGAGCAGTTCTTC.

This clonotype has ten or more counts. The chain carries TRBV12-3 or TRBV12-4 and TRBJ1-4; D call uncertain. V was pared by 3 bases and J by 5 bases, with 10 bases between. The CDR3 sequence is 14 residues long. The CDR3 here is CASSFKGGNEKLFF. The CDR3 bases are TGTGCCAGCAGTTTCAAAGGAGGGAATGAAAAACTGTTTTTT.

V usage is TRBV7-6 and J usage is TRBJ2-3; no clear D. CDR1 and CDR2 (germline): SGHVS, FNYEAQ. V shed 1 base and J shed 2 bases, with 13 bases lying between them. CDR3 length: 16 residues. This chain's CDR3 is CASSLVSDRPTDTQYF. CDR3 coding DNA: TGTGCCAGCAGCTTAGTCTCAGACCGACCCACAGATACGCAGTATTTT. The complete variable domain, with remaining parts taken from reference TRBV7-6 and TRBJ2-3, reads GAGVSQSPRYKVTKRGQDVALRCDPISGHVSLYWYRQALGQGPEFLTYFNYEAQQDKSGLPNDRFSAERPEGSISTLTIQRTEQRDSAMYRCASSLVSDRPTDTQYFGPGTRLTVL.

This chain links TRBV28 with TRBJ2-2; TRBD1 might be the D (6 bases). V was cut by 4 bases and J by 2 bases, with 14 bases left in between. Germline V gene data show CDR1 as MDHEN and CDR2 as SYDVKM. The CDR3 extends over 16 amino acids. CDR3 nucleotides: TGTGCCAGCAGTTCCCGACAGGCGCCAAACACCGGGGAGCTGTTTTTT. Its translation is CASSSRQAPNTGELFF.

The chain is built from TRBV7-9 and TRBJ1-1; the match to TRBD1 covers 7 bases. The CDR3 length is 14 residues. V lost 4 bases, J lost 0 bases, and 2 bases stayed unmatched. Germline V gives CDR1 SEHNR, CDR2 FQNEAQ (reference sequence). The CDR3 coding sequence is TGTGCCAGCAGCTCCGGACAGGTGAACACTGAAGCTTTCTTT. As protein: CASSSGQVNTEAFF.

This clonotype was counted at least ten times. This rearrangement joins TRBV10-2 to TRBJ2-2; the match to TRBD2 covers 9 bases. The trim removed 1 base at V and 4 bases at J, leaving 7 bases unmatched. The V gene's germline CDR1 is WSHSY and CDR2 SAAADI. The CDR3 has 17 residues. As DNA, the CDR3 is TGCGCCAGCAGTGAGTGGAAGGTAGCGGGAGTCACCGGGGAGCTGTTTTTT. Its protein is CASSEWKVAGVTGELFF.

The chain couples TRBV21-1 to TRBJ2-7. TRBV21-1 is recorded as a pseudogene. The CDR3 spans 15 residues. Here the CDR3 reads CASSKSCQVPHEQYV. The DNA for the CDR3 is TGTGCCAGCAGCAAATCTTGCCAGGTGCCCCACGAGCAGTACGTC.

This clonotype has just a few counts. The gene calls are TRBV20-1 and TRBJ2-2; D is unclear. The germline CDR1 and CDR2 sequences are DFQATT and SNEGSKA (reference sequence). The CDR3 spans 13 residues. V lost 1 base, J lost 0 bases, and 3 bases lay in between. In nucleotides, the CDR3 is TGCAGTGCTAGAGGCTCGAACACCGGGGAGCTGTTTTTT. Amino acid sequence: CSARGSNTGELFF.

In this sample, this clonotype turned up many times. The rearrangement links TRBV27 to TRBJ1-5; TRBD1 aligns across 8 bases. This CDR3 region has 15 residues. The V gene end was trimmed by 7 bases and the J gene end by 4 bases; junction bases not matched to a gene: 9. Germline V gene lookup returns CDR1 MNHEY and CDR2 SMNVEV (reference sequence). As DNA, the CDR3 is TGTGCCAGCACGGCGGACAGGGAAGGGAATCAGCCCCAGCATTTT. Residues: CASTADREGNQPQHF.

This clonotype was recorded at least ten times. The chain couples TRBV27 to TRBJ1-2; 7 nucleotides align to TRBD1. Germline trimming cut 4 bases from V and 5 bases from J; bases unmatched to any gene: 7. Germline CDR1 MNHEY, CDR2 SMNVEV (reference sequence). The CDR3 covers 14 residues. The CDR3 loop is CASSWGDRSYGYTF. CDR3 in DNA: TGTGCCAGCAGTTGGGGGGACAGATCTTATGGCTACACCTTC.

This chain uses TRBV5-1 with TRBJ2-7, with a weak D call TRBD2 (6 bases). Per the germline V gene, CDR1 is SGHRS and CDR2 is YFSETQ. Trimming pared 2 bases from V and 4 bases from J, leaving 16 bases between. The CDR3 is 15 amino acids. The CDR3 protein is CASSFGGAGRYEQYF. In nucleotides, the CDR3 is TGCGCCAGCAGCTTTGGAGGGGCTGGCAGGTACGAGCAGTACTTC.

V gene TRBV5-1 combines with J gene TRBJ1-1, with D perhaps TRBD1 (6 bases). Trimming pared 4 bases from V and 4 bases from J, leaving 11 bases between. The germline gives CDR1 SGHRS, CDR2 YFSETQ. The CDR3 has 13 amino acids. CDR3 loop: CASSPSGATEAFF. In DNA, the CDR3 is TGCGCCAGCAGCCCATCAGGGGCCACTGAAGCTTTCTTT.

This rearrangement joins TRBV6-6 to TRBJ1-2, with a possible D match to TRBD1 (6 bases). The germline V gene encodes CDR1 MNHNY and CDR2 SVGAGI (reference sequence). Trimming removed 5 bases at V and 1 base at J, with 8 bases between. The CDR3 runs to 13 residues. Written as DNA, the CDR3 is TGTGCCAGCAGTAACAGGGATAACTATGGCTACACCTTC. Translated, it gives CASSNRDNYGYTF.

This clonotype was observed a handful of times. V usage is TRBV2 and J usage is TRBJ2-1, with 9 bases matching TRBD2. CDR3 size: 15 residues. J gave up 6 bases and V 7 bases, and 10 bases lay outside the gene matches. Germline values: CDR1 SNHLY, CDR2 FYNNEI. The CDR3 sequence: CASNRAGLAFNEQFF. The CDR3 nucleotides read TGTGCCAGCAATCGAGCGGGACTAGCCTTCAATGAGCAGTTCTTC.

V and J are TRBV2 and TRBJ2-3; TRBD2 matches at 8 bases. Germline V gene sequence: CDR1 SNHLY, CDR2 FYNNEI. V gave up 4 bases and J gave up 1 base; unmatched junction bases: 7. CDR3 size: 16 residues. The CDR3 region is CASSARGGAGTDTQYF. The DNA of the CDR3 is TGTGCCAGCAGTGCACGGGGGGGCGCGGGCACAGATACGCAGTATTTT. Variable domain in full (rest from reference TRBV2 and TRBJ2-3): EPEVTQTPSHQVTQMGQEVILRCVPISNHLYFYWYRQILGQKVEFLVSFYNNEISEKSEIFDDQFSVERPDGSNFTLKIRSTKLEDSAMYFCASSARGGAGTDTQYFGPGTRLTVL.

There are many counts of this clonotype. CDR3 DNA: TGCGCCAGCAGCTTGTCGGGAGCCTCCTACGAGCAGTACTTC. Its translation: CASSLSGASYEQYF. The V and J genes are TRBV5-1 and TRBJ2-7; possibly TRBD2 for D (6 bases). CDR1 and CDR2 from the germline V gene are SGHRS and YFSETQ. The V end was cut by 1 base, the J end by 0 bases, with 8 bases between. The CDR3 length is 14 residues.

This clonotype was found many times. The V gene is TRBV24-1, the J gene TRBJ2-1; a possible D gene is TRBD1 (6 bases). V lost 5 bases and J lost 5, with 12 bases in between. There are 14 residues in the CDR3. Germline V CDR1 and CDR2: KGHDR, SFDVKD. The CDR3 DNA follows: TGTGCCACCAGTGGACCAGGGGATCACAATGAGCAGTTCTTC. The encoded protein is CATSGPGDHNEQFF.

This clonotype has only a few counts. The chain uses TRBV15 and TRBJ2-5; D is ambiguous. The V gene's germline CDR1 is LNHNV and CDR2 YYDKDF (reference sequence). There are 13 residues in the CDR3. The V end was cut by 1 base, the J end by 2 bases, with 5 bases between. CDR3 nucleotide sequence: TGTGCCACCAGCAGAGCTCTTCAAGAGACCCAGTACTTC. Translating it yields CATSRALQETQYF.

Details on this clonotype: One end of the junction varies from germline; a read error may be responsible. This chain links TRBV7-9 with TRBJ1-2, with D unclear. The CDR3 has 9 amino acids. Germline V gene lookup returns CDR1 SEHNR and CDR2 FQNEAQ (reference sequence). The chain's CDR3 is CASSVPLPF. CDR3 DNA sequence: TGTGCCAGCAGCGTCCCCCTTCCCTTC.